Shown below are 27 T cell receptor beta chains from a single sample sequenced in a study of long-term antiretroviral therapy in people with HIV. At the survey level, the v3.0 immunoSEQ assay was run. Assay: immunoSEQ multiplex PCR; the TCRdb copy retains only in-frame clones and omits some. The sample shows 7,000 or so clones, 73% of them seen only once. The sequences come from unsorted PBMCs, collected 0.2 years after starting antiretroviral therapy. The receptor set was obtained from a man in his forties or fifties with HIV.

This chain connects TRBV27 to TRBJ2-2, with TRBD1 as a possible D gene (5 bases). CDR1 is MNHEY and CDR2 is SMNVEV in the germline V gene (reference sequence). The CDR3 is made up of 14 amino acids. The germline V and J ends were trimmed by 3 bases and 6 bases, with 11 bases remaining between them. CDR3 DNA: TGTGCCAGCAGTTTCTCCCAGGGTGCCGGGGAGCTGTTTTTT. Its protein is CASSFSQGAGELFF.

The CDR3 DNA reads as TGTGCCAGCAGCCCCCCCGCACCAGATACGCAGTATTTT. Protein: CASSPPAPDTQYF. The chain carries TRBV7-9 and TRBJ2-3; D ambiguous. V was clipped by 5 bases and J by 4 bases, with 10 bases between them. The germline gives CDR1 SEHNR, CDR2 FQNEAQ (reference sequence). The CDR3 sequence is 13 residues long. Filled out from reference TRBV7-9 and TRBJ2-3, the complete variable domain reads DTGVSQNPRHKITKRGQNVTFRCDPISEHNRLYWYRQTLGQGPEFLTYFQNEAQLEKSRLLSDRFSAERPKGSFSTLEIQRTEQGDSAMYLCASSPPAPDTQYFGPGTRLTVL.

This clone was counted only a few times. This chain connects TRBV9 to TRBJ1-5; 10 bases map to TRBD1. The CDR3 is 15 amino acids. The trim removed 2 bases at V and 7 bases at J, leaving 6 bases unmatched. Germline CDR1 and CDR2: SGDLS and YYNGEE. The CDR3 reads CASSVGQGIGQPQHF. The CDR3 nucleotides are TGTGCCAGCAGCGTGGGACAGGGGATCGGGCAGCCCCAGCATTTT.

This clone is termed medium-sized. The J gene is TRBJ1-6, the V gene TRBV6-5; D call uncertain. The CDR3 is 13 residues long. Between the trimmed V and J ends, which lost 2 bases and 5 bases, there was a span of 4 bases. From germline, CDR1 is MNHEY and CDR2 SVGAGI. CDR3 nucleotide sequence: TGTGCCAGCAGTTACACCCATAATTCACCCCTCCACTTT. It is translated as CASSYTHNSPLHF.

The chain uses TRBV6-5 and TRBJ1-2; the match to TRBD1 covers 7 bases. In germline, CDR1 is MNHEY, CDR2 SVGAGI. Trimming at V came to 0 bases and at J to 4 bases, leaving 5 bases not matched to a gene. This CDR3 is built from 15 residues. CDR3 nucleotides: TGTGCCAGCAGTTACTCGACAGGGTCCGGCTATGGCTACACCTTC. Translating it yields CASSYSTGSGYGYTF.

V is TRBV5-1 and J is TRBJ2-2; TRBD1 might be the D (6 bases). In germline, CDR1 is SGHRS, CDR2 YFSETQ. The CDR3 length is 16 residues. The germline V and J ends were trimmed by 0 bases and 4 bases, with 13 bases remaining between them. This CDR3 reads CASSLAAGVSTGELFF. For the CDR3, the DNA is TGCGCCAGCAGCTTGGCAGCAGGGGTGAGCACCGGGGAGCTGTTTTTT.

This clone appeared a single time. The chain couples TRBV19 to TRBJ1-5; no reliable D call. V gave up 4 bases and J gave up 0 bases, with 10 bases separating them. CDR1 LNHDA and CDR2 SQIVND come from the germline V gene (reference sequence). The CDR3 sequence is 15 residues long. CDR3 sequence (DNA): TGTGCCAGTAGTAACGGGATGCATAGCAATCAGCCCCAGCATTTT. Protein product: CASSNGMHSNQPQHF.

In the case of this clone: Mismatch with germline at one junction end may stem from a read error. The chain recombines TRBV5-4 with TRBJ1-2; D call uncertain. Germline assignment: CDR1 SGHNT and CDR2 YYREEE (reference sequence). The CDR3 length is 14 residues. DNA of the CDR3: TGTGCCAGCAGCTTGGCCGGGGTTAACTCTGGCTACACCTTC. As protein: CASSLAGVNSGYTF. Together with reference TRBV5-4 and TRBJ1-2, the CDR3 gives the full variable domain: ETGVTQSPTHLIKTRGQQVTLRCSSQSGHNTVSWYQQALGQGPQFIFQYYREEENGRGNFPPRFSGLQFPNYSSELNVNALELDDSALYLCASSLAGVNSGYTFGSGTRLTVV.

This sequence joins TRBV5-1 and TRBJ1-1; D gene uncertain. The CDR3 is 13 residues long. Deletions cut 2 bases from V and 3 bases from J, with 8 bases between. Germline CDR1 SGHRS, CDR2 YFSETQ. The CDR3 nucleotides are TGCGCCAGCAGCTTCGGCCAGGACACTGAAGCTTTCTTT. It is translated as CASSFGQDTEAFF.

This clone turned up a few times. The DNA for the CDR3 is TGTGCCTTTTGGGGGGGGAACTATGGCTACACCTTC. Protein: CAFWGGNYGYTF. The gene calls are TRBV7-9 and TRBJ1-2; TRBD1 is a possible D gene (5 bases). CDR3 length: 12 residues. V shed 11 bases and J shed 2 bases, with 12 bases lying between them. From germline, CDR1 is SEHNR and CDR2 FQNEAQ (reference sequence). Complete variable domain (other parts from reference TRBV7-9 and TRBJ1-2): DTGVSQNPRHKITKRGQNVTFRCDPISEHNRLYWYRQTLGQGPEFLTYFQNEAQLEKSRLLSDRFSAERPKGSFSTLEIQRTEQGDSAMYLCAFWGGNYGYTFGSGTRLTVV.

V is TRBV12-5 and J is TRBJ1-6, with D possibly matching TRBD1 (6 bases). Germline assignment: CDR1 LGHNT and CDR2 FRNRAP. V dropped 3 bases and J dropped 5 bases, with 11 bases sitting between them. The CDR3 totals 15 residues. CDR3: CASGFADRNNSPLHF. CDR3 coding DNA: TGTGCTAGTGGTTTCGCGGACAGAAATAATTCACCCCTCCACTTT.

This clone has more than one count but fewer than ten. Other DNA sequences in this specimen translate into the identical CDR3. This rearrangement joins TRBV6-6 to TRBJ2-7, with unresolved D. Looked up from germline, CDR1 is MNHNY and CDR2 is SVGAGI (reference sequence). This CDR3 has 13 residues. V was pared by 0 bases and J by 1 base, with 4 bases between. The CDR3, as DNA: TGTGCCAGCAGTTACTCGTCTTCCTACGAGCAGTACTTC. Amino acids: CASSYSSSYEQYF.

This clone appeared a few times. This rearrangement joins TRBV6-1 to TRBJ1-6, with 7 bases fitting TRBD1. Germline-derived CDR1 and CDR2 are MNHNS and SASEGT. V lost 2 bases to trimming and J lost 0 bases; unmatched junction nucleotides: 7. This CDR3 has 18 amino acids. The CDR3 region has the DNA TGTGCCAGCAGTGAACTGTGGACAGGTAGCTCCTATAATTCACCCCTCCACTTT. This sequence encodes CASSELWTGSSYNSPLHF.

The chain employs TRBV7-9 and TRBJ1-1, with no clear D. In germline, CDR1 is SEHNR, CDR2 FQNEAQ (reference sequence). V shed 1 base and J shed 1 base, with 7 bases lying between them. CDR3 length: 14 amino acids. In nucleotides, the CDR3 is TGTGCCAGCAGCTTAGAAGAGGGGAACACTGAAGCTTTCTTT. Translated, it gives CASSLEEGNTEAFF.

The chain combines TRBV20-1 with TRBJ1-2, with D hard to call. Looked up from germline, CDR1 is DFQATT and CDR2 is SNEGSKA (reference sequence). With 6 bases removed from V and 6 bases from J, the gap between germline ends came to 11 bases. The CDR3 runs to 11 residues. This CDR3 is CSAEGGDGYTF. The CDR3 nucleotides read TGCAGTGCCGAGGGTGGGGATGGCTACACCTTC.

The chain carries TRBV5-5 and TRBJ1-1; tentatively, D is TRBD1 (5 bases). Trimming shortened V by 2 bases and J by 2 bases, and 10 bases separated the two germline ends. This CDR3 is built from 14 residues. Looked up from germline, CDR1 is SGHKS and CDR2 is YYEKEE (reference sequence). CDR3 coding DNA: TGTGCCAGCAGCTTCCACAGGCTCAACACTGAAGCTTTCTTT. Translation: CASSFHRLNTEAFF.

This chain joins TRBV5-5 and TRBJ2-1, with TRBD2 matching 12 bases. Germline assignment: CDR1 SGHKS and CDR2 YYEKEE (reference sequence). V was pared by 4 bases and J by 6 bases, with 11 bases of the junction left unmatched. The CDR3 is 17 residues long. CDR3 loop: CASSLATSGGNPNEQFF. The CDR3 bases are TGTGCCAGCAGCCTGGCCACTAGCGGGGGGAATCCCAATGAGCAGTTCTTC. Using reference TRBV5-5 and TRBJ2-1 for the parts outside the CDR3, the full variable domain is DAGVTQSPTHLIKTRGQQVTLRCSPISGHKSVSWYQQVLGQGPQFIFQYYEKEERGRGNFPDRFSARQFPNYSSELNVNALLLGDSALYLCASSLATSGGNPNEQFFGPGTRLTVL.

The chain recombines TRBV7-4 with TRBJ2-7, with 13 bases fitting TRBD2. Germline CDR1 and CDR2: SGHVT and SQSDAQ. This CDR3 spans 15 amino acids. The V gene end was trimmed by 4 bases and the J gene end by 2 bases; junction bases not matched to a gene: 2. Written as DNA, the CDR3 is TGTGCCAGCAGCTCAACTAGCGGGGGGGCCTACGAGCAGTACTTC. Amino acid sequence: CASSSTSGGAYEQYF.

Points on this clone: Sequence at one end of the junction differs from germline and may be a read error. The rearrangement links TRBV5-1 to TRBJ2-2; 7 bases are a match to TRBD1. Germline V CDR1 and CDR2: SGHRS, YFSETQ. The CDR3 spans 16 residues. The CDR3 coding sequence is TGCGCCAGCAACTTGAGGTCTCAGGGGGACACCGGGGAGCTGTTTTTT. It yields the protein CASNLRSQGDTGELFF.

The genes are TRBV5-1 and TRBJ2-3, with 8 bases lining up with TRBD2. Trimming took 4 bases from V and 2 from J; bases not matched to a gene: 9. The CDR3 totals 16 residues. The germline CDR1 and CDR2 sequences are SGHRS and YFSETQ. This CDR3 is CASSRLTSGNTDTQYF. DNA of the CDR3: TGCGCCAGCAGCCGGTTAACTAGCGGAAACACAGATACGCAGTATTTT.

Only one count was recorded for this clone. This chain links TRBV7-4 with TRBJ2-1, with D perhaps matching TRBD2 (6 bases). The germline CDR1 and CDR2 sequences are SGHVT and SQSDAQ. The V end was cut by 6 bases, the J end by 5 bases, with 11 bases between. The CDR3 is 13 residues long. The CDR3 DNA sequence: TGTGCCAGCAGTTTAATAGCGGACAATGAGCAGTTCTTC. It encodes CASSLIADNEQFF. The full variable domain, rest sourced from reference TRBV7-4 and TRBJ2-1, is GAGVSQSPRYKVAKRGRDVALRCDSISGHVTLYWYRQTLGQGSEVLTYSQSDAQRDKSGRPSGRFSAERPERSVSTLKIQRTEQGDSAVYLCASSLIADNEQFFGPGTRLTVL.

The chain is built from TRBV27 and TRBJ2-4; D gene uncertain. CDR3 length equals 14 residues. Germline V gene sequence: CDR1 MNHEY, CDR2 SMNVEV (reference sequence). V lost 6 bases and J lost 1, with 10 bases in between. The CDR3 spells CASRPLLAKNIQYF. In DNA form, the CDR3 reads TGTGCCAGCAGGCCTCTCTTGGCCAAAAACATTCAGTACTTC.

This rearrangement joins TRBV9 to TRBJ1-6; 7 bases are shared with TRBD1. The trim removed 5 bases at V and 10 bases at J, leaving 12 bases unmatched. The V gene's germline CDR1 is SGDLS and CDR2 YYNGEE. The CDR3 is 15 residues long. For the CDR3, the DNA is TGTGCCAGCAGTGACGACAGGGCGCTTGGATCACCCCTCCACTTT. Encoded protein: CASSDDRALGSPLHF. The full variable domain, rest sourced from reference TRBV9 and TRBJ1-6, is DSGVTQTPKHLITATGQRVTLRCSPRSGDLSVYWYQQSLDQGLQFLIQYYNGEERAKGNILERFSAQQFPDLHSELNLSSLELGDSALYFCASSDDRALGSPLHFGNGTRLTVT.

The chain links TRBV12-5 to TRBJ1-3; 8 bases fit TRBD1. Germline V lookup: CDR1 LGHNT, CDR2 FRNRAP. CDR3 length: 17 residues. V gave up 5 bases and J gave up 0 bases; unmatched junction bases: 9. The CDR3 nucleotides are TGTGCTAGTGGTGAATGGACAGGGAAGAGCTCTGGAAACACCATATATTTT. Its translation is CASGEWTGKSSGNTIYF.

The V and J genes are TRBV7-9 and TRBJ2-3; D possibly uses TRBD1 or TRBD2 (5 bases each). V shed 5 bases and J shed 0 bases, with 15 bases lying between them. The CDR3 runs 16 residues. Germline V CDR1 and CDR2: SEHNR, FQNEAQ (reference sequence). The CDR3 region has the DNA TGTGCCAGCAGCCCATTCGGGGCTAAAAGCACAGATACGCAGTATTTT. The encoded protein is CASSPFGAKSTDTQYF.

The rearrangement links TRBV30 to TRBJ1-1, with 8 bases identical to TRBD1. CDR3 size: 15 residues. Germline loops: CDR1 GTSNPN, CDR2 SVGIG (reference sequence). J was trimmed by 1 base and V by 1 base; bases with no gene match: 5. The CDR3 DNA reads as TGTGCCTGGAGTGACCTAGGACAGGGGAACACTGAAGCTTTCTTT. Translation: CAWSDLGQGNTEAFF.

The J gene is TRBJ1-1, the V gene TRBV27, with a weak D call TRBD1 (6 bases). Trimming removed 8 bases at V and 3 bases at J, with 13 bases between. The CDR3 spans 13 residues. From germline, CDR1 is MNHEY and CDR2 SMNVEV (reference sequence). CDR3 bases: TGTGCCAGCTATGGGGGGGGCTACACTGAAGCTTTCTTT. Residues: CASYGGGYTEAFF.